The next 2 T cell receptor beta chains were all read from a single sample in a study of CD8+ T cells in alopecia areata. The sample's treatment: oral pan-JAK inhibitor, 5-10 mg twice daily. RNA was isolated and reverse transcribed to cDNA, the sequencing template. Method: immunoSEQ multiplex PCR; TCRdb's copy keeps in-frame clones and lacks some. In the table there are 100,000 to 120,000 clones, 45% to 65% of which are singletons. The sequences come from CD4+ T cells sorted from blood, collected at week 24, from a patient treated with tofacitinib. Receptors were obtained from a human donor with alopecia areata.

CDR3 loop: CSAQIGGAQHF. The CDR3 bases are TGCAGCGCCCAGATCGGGGGGGCCCAGCATTTT. This sequence joins TRBV29-1 and TRBJ1-5; maybe TRBD1 (5 bases). Between the trimmed V and J ends, which lost 7 bases and 11 bases, there was a span of 15 bases. Germline CDR1 SQVTM, CDR2 ANQGSEA. The CDR3 covers 11 residues.

This clone occurred a few times. The chain couples TRBV29-1 to TRBJ1-2, with D perhaps TRBD1 (5 bases). Trimming removed 1 base from V and 4 bases from J, with 10 bases in between. This CDR3 region has 13 residues. Germline V gene lookup returns CDR1 SQVTM and CDR2 ANQGSEA. In nucleotides, the CDR3 is TGCAGCGTTGAAGCGCTAGGGGTCTATGGCTACACCTTC. It is translated as CSVEALGVYGYTF.